This TCR beta chain came from a study of T cells in localized non-small cell lung cancer. Produced via immunoSEQ multiplex PCR; TCRdb's table is partial and in-frame only. The data contain a few thousand clones, more than 20% of them singletons. The V end lost 4 bases, the J end lost 6 bases, and 10 bases lay between the germline ends. This CDR3 contains 13 residues. The germline CDR1 and CDR2 sequences are SGDLS and YYNGEE. The source material was normal lung tissue next to the tumor, sampled before any cancer treatment. The rearrangement links TRBV9 to TRBJ2-2, with no clear D. This clonotype was obtained from a man between 40 and 69 years old with stage II lung adenocarcinoma. CDR3 amino acids: CASSLGVPGELFF. The CDR3, as DNA: TGTGCCAGCAGCCTCGGCGTCCCCGGGGAGCTGTTTTTT.